The clone carrying this T cell receptor beta chain was seen a handful of times. This sample was included in a study of CD8+CD57+ T cells in acquired aplastic anemia. Researchers used genomic DNA as the template to profile TCR beta VDJ and CDR3. TCRdb re-derived calls from the reads in MiXCR, one entry per CDR3 protein. The table shows about 200,000 distinct CDR3 sequences, with around three fifths occurring only once. Patients included in sequencing had previously demonstrated CD8+CD57+ cell expansion by flow cytometry. Germline V gene lookup returns CDR1 LNHNV and CDR2 YYDKDF (reference sequence). The CDR3 is made up of 16 amino acids. Trimming at V came to 0 bases and at J to 1 base, leaving 1 base not matched to a gene.

This chain joins TRBV15 and TRBJ2-2; TRBD2 matches at 8 bases. The TCR sequence derives from a human donor with aplastic anemia. Material for sequencing was sorted CD4+, CD8+, or CD8+CD57+ T cells (not recorded which) from PBMCs. The CDR3 DNA reads TGTGCCACCAGCAGAGAAAGCGGGAGGAACACCGGGGAGCTGTTTTTT. It codes for CATSRESGRNTGELFF. The full variable domain, with the rest looked up from reference TRBV15 and TRBJ2-2, is DAMVIQNPRYQVTQFGKPVTLSCSQTLNHNVMYWYQQKSSQAPKLLFHYYDKDFNNEADTPDNFQSRRPNTSFCFLDIRSPGLGDTAMYLCATSRESGRNTGELFFGEGSRLTVL.